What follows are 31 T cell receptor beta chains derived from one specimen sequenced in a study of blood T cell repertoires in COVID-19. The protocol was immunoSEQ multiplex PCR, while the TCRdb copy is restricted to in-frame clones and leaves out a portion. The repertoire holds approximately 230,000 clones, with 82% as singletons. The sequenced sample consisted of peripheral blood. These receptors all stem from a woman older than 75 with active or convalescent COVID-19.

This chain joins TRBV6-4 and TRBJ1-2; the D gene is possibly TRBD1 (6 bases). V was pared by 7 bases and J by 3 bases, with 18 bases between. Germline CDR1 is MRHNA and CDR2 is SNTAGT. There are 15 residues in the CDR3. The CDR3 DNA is TGTGCCAGCAAGTTCAGTGGGGGCGCAGACTATGGCTACACCTTC. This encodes CASKFSGGADYGYTF.

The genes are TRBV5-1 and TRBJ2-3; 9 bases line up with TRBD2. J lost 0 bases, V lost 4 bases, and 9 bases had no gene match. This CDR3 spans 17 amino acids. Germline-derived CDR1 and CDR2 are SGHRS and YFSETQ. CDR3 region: CASSPQPSGASTDTQYF. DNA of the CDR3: TGCGCCAGCAGCCCCCAACCTAGCGGGGCTAGCACAGATACGCAGTATTTT.

The CDR3 region has the DNA TGTGCCAGTCAACTAGAACCTCGTTACAATGAGCAGTTCTTC. This encodes CASQLEPRYNEQFF. This chain joins TRBV2 and TRBJ2-1, with D possibly being TRBD2 (5 bases). The CDR3 covers 14 residues. Trimming removed 9 bases from V and 4 bases from J, with 16 bases in between. Per germline, CDR1 SNHLY and CDR2 FYNNEI.

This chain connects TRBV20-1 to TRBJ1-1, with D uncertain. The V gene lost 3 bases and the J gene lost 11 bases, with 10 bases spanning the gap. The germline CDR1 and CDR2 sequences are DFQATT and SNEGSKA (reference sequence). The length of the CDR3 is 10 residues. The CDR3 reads CSARGPLAFF. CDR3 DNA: TGCAGTGCTAGGGGCCCATTGGCTTTCTTT.

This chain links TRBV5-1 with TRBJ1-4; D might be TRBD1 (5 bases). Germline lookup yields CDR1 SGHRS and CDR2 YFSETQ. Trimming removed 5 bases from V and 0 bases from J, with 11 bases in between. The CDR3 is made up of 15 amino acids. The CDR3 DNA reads TGCGCCAGCAGGATTACAGGAGCAACTAATGAAAAACTGTTTTTT. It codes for CASRITGATNEKLFF.

CDR3 DNA: TGTGCCAGCTCACCGATGGATCAGGGGATTGAAGCTTTCTTT. This encodes CASSPMDQGIEAFF. V gene TRBV18 combines with J gene TRBJ1-1; maybe TRBD1 (6 bases). The CDR3 runs to 14 residues. The V end lost 3 bases, the J end lost 7 bases, and 15 bases lay between the germline ends. The V gene's germline CDR1 is KGHSH and CDR2 LQKENI.

The CDR3 reads CATSREPQEYNEQFF. The CDR3 nucleotides read TGTGCCACCAGCAGAGAGCCACAGGAGTACAATGAGCAGTTCTTC. The chain uses TRBV15 and TRBJ2-1, with D perhaps matching TRBD1 (5 bases). This CDR3 is 15 amino acids long. With 0 bases removed from V and 4 bases from J, the gap between germline ends came to 10 bases. In germline, CDR1 is LNHNV, CDR2 YYDKDF (reference sequence).

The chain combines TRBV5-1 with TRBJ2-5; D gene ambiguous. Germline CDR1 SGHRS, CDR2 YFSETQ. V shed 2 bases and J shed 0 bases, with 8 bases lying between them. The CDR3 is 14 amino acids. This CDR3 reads CASSFWRNQETQYF. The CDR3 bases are TGCGCCAGCAGCTTTTGGCGGAACCAAGAGACCCAGTACTTC. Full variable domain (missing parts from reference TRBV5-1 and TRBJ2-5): KAGVTQTPRYLIKTRGQQVTLSCSPISGHRSVSWYQQTPGQGLQFLFEYFSETQRNKGNFPGRFSGRQFSNSRSEMNVSTLELGDSALYLCASSFWRNQETQYFGPGTRLLVL.

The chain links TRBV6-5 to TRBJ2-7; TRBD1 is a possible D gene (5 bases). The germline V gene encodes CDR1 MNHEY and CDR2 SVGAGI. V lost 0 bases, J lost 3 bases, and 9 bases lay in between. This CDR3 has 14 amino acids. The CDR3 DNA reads TGTGCCAGCAGTTACTCGAAGGGGATCTACGAGCAGTACTTC. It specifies CASSYSKGIYEQYF.

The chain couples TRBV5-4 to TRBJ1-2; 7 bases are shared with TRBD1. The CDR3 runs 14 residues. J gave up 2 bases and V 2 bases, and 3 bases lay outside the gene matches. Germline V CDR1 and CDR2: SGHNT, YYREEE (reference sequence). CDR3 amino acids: CASSFDRVNYGYTF. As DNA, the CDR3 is TGTGCCAGCAGCTTCGACAGGGTAAACTATGGCTACACCTTC.

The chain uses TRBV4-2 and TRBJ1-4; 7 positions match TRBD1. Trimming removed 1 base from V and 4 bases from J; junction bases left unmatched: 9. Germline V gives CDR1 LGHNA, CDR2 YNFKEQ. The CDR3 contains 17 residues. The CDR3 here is CASSQGDSGTDNEKLFF. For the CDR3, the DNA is TGTGCCAGCAGCCAAGGGGACTCCGGGACAGATAATGAAAAACTGTTTTTT.

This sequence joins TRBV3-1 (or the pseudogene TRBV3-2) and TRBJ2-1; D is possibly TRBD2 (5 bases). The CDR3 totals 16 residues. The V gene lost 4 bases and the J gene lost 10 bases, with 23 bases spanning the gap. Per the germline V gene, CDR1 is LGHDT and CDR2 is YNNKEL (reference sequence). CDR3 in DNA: TGTGCCAGCAGCCCCACGTGGGCGGGCCCGACACGGGAGCAGTTCTTC. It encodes CASSPTWAGPTREQFF.

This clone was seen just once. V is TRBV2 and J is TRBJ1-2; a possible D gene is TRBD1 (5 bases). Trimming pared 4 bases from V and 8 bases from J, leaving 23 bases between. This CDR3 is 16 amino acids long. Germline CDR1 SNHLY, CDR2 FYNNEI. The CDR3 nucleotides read TGTGCCAGCAGTGCAACGACAGTGAACCCTCCCCGAGGCTACACCTTC. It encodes CASSATTVNPPRGYTF.

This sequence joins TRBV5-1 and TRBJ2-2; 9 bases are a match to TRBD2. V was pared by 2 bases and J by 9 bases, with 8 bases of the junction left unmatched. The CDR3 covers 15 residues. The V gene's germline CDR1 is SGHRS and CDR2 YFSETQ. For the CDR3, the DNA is TGCGCCAGCAGCTTCCGCGGGAGGGTTGGAAGGGAGCTGTTTTTT. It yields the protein CASSFRGRVGRELFF.

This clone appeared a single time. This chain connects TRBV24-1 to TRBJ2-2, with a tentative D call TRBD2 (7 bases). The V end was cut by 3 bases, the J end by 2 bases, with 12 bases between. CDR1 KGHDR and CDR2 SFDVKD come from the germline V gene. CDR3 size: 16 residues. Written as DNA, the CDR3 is TGTGCCACCAGTGATCCCCGGGGGGCTAACACCGGGGAGCTGTTTTTT. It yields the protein CATSDPRGANTGELFF.

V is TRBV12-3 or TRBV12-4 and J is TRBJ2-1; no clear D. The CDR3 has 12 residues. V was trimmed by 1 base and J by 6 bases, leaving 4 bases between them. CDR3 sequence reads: CASSLVFNEQFF. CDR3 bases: TGTGCCAGCAGTTTAGTCTTCAATGAGCAGTTCTTC.

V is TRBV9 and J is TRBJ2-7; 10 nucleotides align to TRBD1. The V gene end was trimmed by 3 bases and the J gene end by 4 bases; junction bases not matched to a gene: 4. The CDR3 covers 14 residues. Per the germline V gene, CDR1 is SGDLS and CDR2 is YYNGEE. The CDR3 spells CASSGGTGVYEQYF. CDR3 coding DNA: TGTGCCAGCAGCGGAGGGACAGGGGTGTACGAGCAGTACTTC.

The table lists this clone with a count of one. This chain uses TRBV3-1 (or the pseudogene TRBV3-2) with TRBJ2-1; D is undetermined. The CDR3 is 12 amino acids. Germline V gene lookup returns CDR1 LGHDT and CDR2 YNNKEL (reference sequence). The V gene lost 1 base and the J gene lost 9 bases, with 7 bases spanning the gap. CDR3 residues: CASSQGPGEQFF. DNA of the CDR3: TGTGCCAGCAGCCAAGGCCCGGGTGAGCAGTTCTTC.

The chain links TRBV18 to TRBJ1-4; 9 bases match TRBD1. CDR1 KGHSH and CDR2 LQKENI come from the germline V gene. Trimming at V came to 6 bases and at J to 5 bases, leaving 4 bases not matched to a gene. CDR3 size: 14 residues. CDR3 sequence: CASSLGTGNEKLFF. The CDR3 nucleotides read TGTGCCAGCTCTCTGGGGACAGGGAATGAAAAACTGTTTTTT.

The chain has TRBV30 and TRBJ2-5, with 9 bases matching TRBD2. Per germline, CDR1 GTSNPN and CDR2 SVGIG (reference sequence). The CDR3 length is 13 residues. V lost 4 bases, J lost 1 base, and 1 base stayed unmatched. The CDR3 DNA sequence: TGTGCCTGGACTAGCGGGGCCCAAGAGACCCAGTACTTC. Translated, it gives CAWTSGAQETQYF.

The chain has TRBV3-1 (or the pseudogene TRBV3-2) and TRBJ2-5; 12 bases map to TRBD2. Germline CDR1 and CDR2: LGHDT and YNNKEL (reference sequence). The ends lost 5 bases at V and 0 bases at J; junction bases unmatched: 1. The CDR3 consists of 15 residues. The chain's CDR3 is CASSWTSGDQETQYF. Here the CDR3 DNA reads TGTGCCAGCAGCTGGACTAGCGGGGACCAAGAGACCCAGTACTTC.

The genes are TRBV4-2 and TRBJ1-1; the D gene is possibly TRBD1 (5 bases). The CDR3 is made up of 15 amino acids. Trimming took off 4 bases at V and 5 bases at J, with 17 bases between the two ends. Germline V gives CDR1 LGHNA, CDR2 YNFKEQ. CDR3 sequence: CASSPSTVQGTEAFF. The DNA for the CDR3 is TGTGCCAGCAGCCCAAGCACAGTTCAGGGTACTGAAGCTTTCTTT.

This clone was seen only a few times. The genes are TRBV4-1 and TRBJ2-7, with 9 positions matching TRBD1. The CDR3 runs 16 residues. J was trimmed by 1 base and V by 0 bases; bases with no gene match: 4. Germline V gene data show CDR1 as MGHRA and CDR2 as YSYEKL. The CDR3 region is CASSQDGGTGSYEQYF. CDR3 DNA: TGCGCCAGCAGCCAAGACGGGGGGACAGGGTCCTACGAGCAGTACTTC.

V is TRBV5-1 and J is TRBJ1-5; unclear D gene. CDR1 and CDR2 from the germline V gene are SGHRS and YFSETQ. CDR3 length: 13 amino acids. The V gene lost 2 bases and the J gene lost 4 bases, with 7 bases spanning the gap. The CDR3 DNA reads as TGCGCCAGCAGCTTACAGCCAAATCAGCCCCAGCATTTT. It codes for CASSLQPNQPQHF.

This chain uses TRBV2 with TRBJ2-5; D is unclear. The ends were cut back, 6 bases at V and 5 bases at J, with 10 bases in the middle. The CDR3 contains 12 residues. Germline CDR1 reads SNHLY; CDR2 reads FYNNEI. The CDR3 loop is CASRYSSETQYF. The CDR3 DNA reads TGTGCCAGCAGGTATTCCTCGGAGACCCAGTACTTC.

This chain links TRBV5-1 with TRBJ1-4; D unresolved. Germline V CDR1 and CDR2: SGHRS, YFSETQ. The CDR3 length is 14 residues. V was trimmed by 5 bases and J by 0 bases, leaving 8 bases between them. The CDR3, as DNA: TGCGCCAGCAGTTATTTCGCAACTAATGAAAAACTGTTTTTT. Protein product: CASSYFATNEKLFF.

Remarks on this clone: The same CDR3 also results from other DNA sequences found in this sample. The CDR3 protein is CASSLGDFQETQYF. CDR3 coding DNA: TGCGCCAGCAGTCTAGGGGATTTTCAAGAGACCCAGTACTTC. The chain recombines TRBV5-1 with TRBJ2-5, with D possibly matching TRBD1 (5 bases). Looked up from germline, CDR1 is SGHRS and CDR2 is YFSETQ. This CDR3 has 14 residues. V gave up 5 bases and J gave up 2 bases, with 13 bases separating them.

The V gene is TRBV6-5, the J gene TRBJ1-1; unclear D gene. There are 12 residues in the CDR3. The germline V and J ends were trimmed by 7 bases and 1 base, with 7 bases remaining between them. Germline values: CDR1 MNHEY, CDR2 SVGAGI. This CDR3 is CASIRRNTEAFF. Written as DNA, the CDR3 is TGTGCCAGCATACGGAGGAACACTGAAGCTTTCTTT.

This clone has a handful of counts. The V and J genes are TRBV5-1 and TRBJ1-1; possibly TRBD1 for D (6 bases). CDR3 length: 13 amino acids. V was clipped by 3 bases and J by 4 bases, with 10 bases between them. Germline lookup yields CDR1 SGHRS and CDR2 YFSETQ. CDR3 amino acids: CASSWVGGTEAFF. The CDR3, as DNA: TGCGCCAGCAGCTGGGTAGGGGGCACTGAAGCTTTCTTT.

CDR3 protein: CASSYSRGRMNTEAFF. In DNA, the CDR3 is TGTGCCAGCAGTTACTCGAGAGGCAGAATGAACACTGAAGCTTTCTTT. This chain links TRBV6-2 or TRBV6-3 with TRBJ1-1; D is unresolved. The CDR3 runs 16 residues. V lost 0 bases to trimming and J lost 0 bases, with 11 bases between them. Germline V gives CDR1 MNHEY, CDR2 SVGEGT.

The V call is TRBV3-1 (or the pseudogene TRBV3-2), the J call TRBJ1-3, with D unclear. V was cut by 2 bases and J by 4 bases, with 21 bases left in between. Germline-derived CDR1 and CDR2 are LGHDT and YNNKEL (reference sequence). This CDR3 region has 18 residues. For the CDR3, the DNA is TGTGCCAGCAGCCAATTGGGCGATCGGTCGCGAGAGGGAAACACCATATATTTT. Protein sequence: CASSQLGDRSREGNTIYF.